The sequence of this T cell receptor (beta chain) was determined in a study of OX40 agonist ivuxolimab in advanced cancers. Assay used: immunoSEQ multiplex PCR; TCRdb lists only in-frame clones, some missing. The table lists tens of thousands of clones, more than 75% of them singletons, with approximately 9.6% in the top ten. V was clipped by 8 bases and J by 5 bases; unmatched bases: 11. In germline, CDR1 is SGHRS, CDR2 YFSETQ. This CDR3 is 14 amino acids long. The sequence was obtained from an adult with an advanced solid tumor such as melanoma, head and neck, liver or kidney cancer. The chain has TRBV5-1 and TRBJ2-5; 8 bases agree with TRBD1. The starting material was CD4+ or CD8+ T cells sorted from blood, obtained in a trial of the OX40 agonist ivuxolimab. In DNA form, the CDR3 reads TGCGCCAGGAAGACAGGGGTAAGGGAGGAGACCCAGTACTTC. Protein: CARKTGVREETQYF.